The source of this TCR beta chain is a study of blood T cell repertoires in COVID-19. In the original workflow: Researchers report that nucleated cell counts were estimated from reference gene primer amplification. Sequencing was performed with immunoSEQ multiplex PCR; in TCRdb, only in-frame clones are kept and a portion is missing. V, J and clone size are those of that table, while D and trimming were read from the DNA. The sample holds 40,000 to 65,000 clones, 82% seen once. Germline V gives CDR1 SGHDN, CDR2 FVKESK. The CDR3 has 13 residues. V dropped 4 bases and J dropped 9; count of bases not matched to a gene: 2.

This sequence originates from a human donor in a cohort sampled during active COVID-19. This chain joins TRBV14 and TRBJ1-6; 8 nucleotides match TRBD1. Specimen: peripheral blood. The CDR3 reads CASSRDRISPLHF. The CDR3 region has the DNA TGTGCCAGCAGCCGGGACAGGATTTCACCCCTCCACTTT.